A single sample is the source of the 26 T cell receptor beta chains below, sequenced in a study of blood T cell repertoires in COVID-19. The data were produced by immunoSEQ multiplex PCR, yet TCRdb's version contains in-frame clones alone and is incomplete. The table lists approximately 45,000 clones, 86% of them singletons, with less than 6.5% in the top ten. Sequencing was performed on peripheral blood. The receptors stem from a man aged 35 to 55 with active COVID-19.

CDR3 bases: TGCAGCGTCCCAGAGGGTGCTACCGAGCAGTTCTTC. It encodes CSVPEGATEQFF. The chain joins TRBV29-1 to TRBJ2-1, with D maybe TRBD2 (5 bases). With 6 bases removed from V and 10 bases from J, the gap between germline ends came to 16 bases. Germline V gene data show CDR1 as SQVTM and CDR2 as ANQGSEA. The CDR3 is made up of 12 amino acids.

This CDR3 reads CASSFLPPLRRTYEQYF. The CDR3 nucleotides read TGTGCCAGCAGCTTCCTGCCTCCTTTGAGGCGTACCTACGAGCAGTACTTC. This rearrangement joins TRBV5-4 to TRBJ2-7; no definite D call. The CDR3 spans 17 residues. Germline V gives CDR1 SGHNT, CDR2 YYREEE (reference sequence). V was shortened by 2 bases and J by 2 bases, with 20 bases between the two germline ends.

The chain recombines TRBV7-9 with TRBJ1-1; 7 bases are a match to TRBD1. V gave up 3 bases and J gave up 6 bases; unmatched junction bases: 10. This CDR3 region has 15 residues. From germline, CDR1 is SEHNR and CDR2 FQNEAQ (reference sequence). Here the CDR3 DNA reads TGTGCCAGCAGCTTCGAGACAGGGTTGAGACCTGAAGCTTTCTTT. It translates to CASSFETGLRPEAFF.

This clone was recorded only once. An end of the junction does not agree with germline; a read error may underlie this. Other DNA sequences in the sample encode the same CDR3. The chain carries TRBV24-1 and TRBJ2-1, with D tentatively TRBD2 (5 bases). CDR1 is KGHDR and CDR2 is SFDVKD in the germline V gene. The CDR3 is 15 residues long. Here the CDR3 reads CATSDQRSSYNEQFF. The DNA of the CDR3 is TGCGCCACCAGTGATCAGCGGAGCTCCTACAATGAGCAGTTCTTC.

This chain joins TRBV28 and TRBJ1-1, with D possibly matching TRBD1 (5 bases). This CDR3 contains 13 residues. The V end lost 6 bases, the J end lost 1 base, and 9 bases lay between the germline ends. Germline V gene lookup returns CDR1 MDHEN and CDR2 SYDVKM. The CDR3 DNA reads TGTGCCAGCAGACGACAGACGAACACTGAAGCTTTCTTT. Its protein product is CASRRQTNTEAFF.

The chain links TRBV19 to TRBJ1-5; the D gene is possibly TRBD1 (6 bases). The length of the CDR3 is 15 residues. Trimming took 4 bases from V and 0 from J, leaving 10 bases between them. Germline CDR1 is LNHDA and CDR2 is SQIVND (reference sequence). The CDR3 spells CASSTRTDSNQPQHF. The CDR3 DNA reads as TGTGCCAGTAGTACCAGGACAGATAGCAATCAGCCCCAGCATTTT.

The chain carries TRBV7-3 and TRBJ2-2, with unresolved D. Germline values: CDR1 SGHTA, CDR2 FQGTGA. The CDR3 extends over 14 amino acids. The V end lost 5 bases, the J end lost 1 base, and 8 bases lay between the germline ends. For the CDR3, the DNA is TGTGCCAGCAGCGCGTCAGGGAACACCGGGGAGCTGTTTTTT. This codes for CASSASGNTGELFF.

The chain is built from TRBV28 and TRBJ2-7; TRBD2 matches at 13 bases. V dropped 7 bases and J dropped 4; count of bases not matched to a gene: 7. The CDR3 spans 15 residues. Germline assignment: CDR1 MDHEN and CDR2 SYDVKM. This CDR3 is CASTPGLAGSYEQYF. CDR3 bases: TGTGCCAGCACCCCGGGACTAGCGGGATCGTACGAGCAGTACTTC.

The gene calls are TRBV5-1 and TRBJ1-5, with D tentatively TRBD1 (5 bases). V was trimmed by 4 bases and J by 7 bases, leaving 15 bases between them. The CDR3 is made up of 14 amino acids. The V gene's germline CDR1 is SGHRS and CDR2 YFSETQ. CDR3 sequence (DNA): TGCGCCAGCAGCCCAAGGGGTGGTGAGCAGCCCCAGCATTTT. This translates into CASSPRGGEQPQHF.

This clone was seen more than once but under ten times. The chain uses TRBV28 and TRBJ2-5; maybe TRBD1 (6 bases). CDR1 MDHEN and CDR2 SYDVKM come from the germline V gene. V dropped 3 bases and J dropped 4 bases, with 15 bases sitting between them. This CDR3 has 15 amino acids. CDR3 nucleotides: TGTGCCAGCAGTTTGGCTAGGGTAGGGGGAGAGACCCAGTACTTC. It is translated as CASSLARVGGETQYF.

V usage is TRBV3-1 (or the pseudogene TRBV3-2) and J usage is TRBJ1-1, with unresolved D. The CDR3 covers 13 residues. CDR1 is LGHDT and CDR2 is YNNKEL in the germline V gene (reference sequence). V lost 1 base and J lost 4, with 7 bases in between. CDR3 sequence reads: CASSQVPGTEAFF. The CDR3 DNA reads as TGTGCCAGCAGCCAAGTCCCCGGCACTGAAGCTTTCTTT.

The J gene is TRBJ1-3, the V gene TRBV28; TRBD1 aligns across 7 bases. V lost 6 bases and J lost 2; bases outside the gene matches: 4. In germline, CDR1 is MDHEN, CDR2 SYDVKM. This CDR3 region has 14 residues. The CDR3 reads CASRRQGAGNTIYF. The CDR3 bases are TGTGCCAGCAGGCGTCAGGGGGCTGGAAACACCATATATTTT.

V gene TRBV20-1 combines with J gene TRBJ1-2; D unresolved. Germline assignment: CDR1 DFQATT and CDR2 SNEGSKA (reference sequence). The CDR3 runs to 10 residues. The CDR3 DNA reads as TGCAGCGCGGGCCTCTATGGCTACACCTTC. It encodes CSAGLYGYTF.

The rearrangement joins TRBV6-6 to TRBJ1-2, with D perhaps TRBD1 (5 bases). Germline assignment: CDR1 MNHNY and CDR2 SVGAGI (reference sequence). This CDR3 has 13 amino acids. Trimming removed 4 bases at V and 2 bases at J, with 8 bases between. The CDR3 DNA reads TGTGCCAGCAGTTCGGGACTCAACTATGGCTACACCTTC. Its protein product is CASSSGLNYGYTF.

The V call is TRBV7-9, the J call TRBJ1-6; TRBD1 might be the D (5 bases). Germline loops: CDR1 SEHNR, CDR2 FQNEAQ (reference sequence). V was trimmed by 4 bases and J by 6 bases, leaving 10 bases between them. This CDR3 has 14 residues. CDR3 in amino acids: CASSSAGFNSPLHF. CDR3 nucleotides: TGTGCCAGCAGCTCTGCAGGGTTTAATTCACCCCTCCACTTT.

The chain carries TRBV4-1 and TRBJ2-5, with D perhaps TRBD1 (5 bases). The CDR3 is 13 residues long. V was pared by 1 base and J by 9 bases, with 12 bases between. Germline V gene sequence: CDR1 MGHRA, CDR2 YSYEKL. In nucleotides, the CDR3 is TGCGCCAGCAGCCAAGTTGGGGTCAGGGCCCAGTACTTC. Its protein is CASSQVGVRAQYF.

This chain links TRBV19 with TRBJ1-2; D is perhaps TRBD1 (6 bases). The germline V gene has CDR1 LNHDA and CDR2 SQIVND (reference sequence). This CDR3 comprises 15 residues. V dropped 8 bases and J dropped 4 bases, with 20 bases sitting between them. The chain's CDR3 is CASGEGGTGVYGYTF. DNA of the CDR3: TGTGCCAGTGGGGAAGGGGGAACAGGAGTCTATGGCTACACCTTC.

The chain recombines TRBV9 with TRBJ2-3, with D unresolved. Looked up from germline, CDR1 is SGDLS and CDR2 is YYNGEE. Trimming took off 0 bases at V and 2 bases at J, with 7 bases between the two ends. The CDR3 loop spans 14 amino acids. The CDR3 bases are TGTGCCAGCAGCGTAGAGTCTAACACAGATACGCAGTATTTT. Translated: CASSVESNTDTQYF.

This sequence joins TRBV18 and TRBJ1-1, with TRBD1 as a possible D gene (6 bases). CDR1 is KGHSH, CDR2 LQKENI, per germline. V lost 1 base, J lost 8 bases, and 17 bases lay in between. This CDR3 has 15 residues. The CDR3 region has the DNA TGTGCCAGCTCACCACTAGGAGGGGGGGAGTTCGAAGCTTTCTTT. Protein: CASSPLGGGEFEAFF.

This clone is a singleton in its sample. The chain combines TRBV6-5 with TRBJ2-7, with 12 bases fitting TRBD1. Germline V gene lookup returns CDR1 MNHEY and CDR2 SVGAGI. CDR3 size: 14 residues. J gave up 6 bases and V 5 bases, and 5 bases lay outside the gene matches. The CDR3 protein is CASSPGQGAIEQYF. In DNA form, the CDR3 reads TGTGCCAGCAGTCCGGGACAGGGGGCGATCGAGCAGTACTTC.

This sequence joins TRBV3-1 (or the pseudogene TRBV3-2) and TRBJ2-2; D may be TRBD2 (5 bases). Trimming removed 1 base at V and 4 bases at J, with 13 bases between. From germline, CDR1 is LGHDT and CDR2 YNNKEL (reference sequence). The CDR3 has 16 amino acids. Here the CDR3 reads CASSQGASGFTGELFF. CDR3 DNA sequence: TGTGCCAGCAGCCAAGGGGCAAGCGGCTTCACCGGGGAGCTGTTTTTT.

The chain uses TRBV15 and TRBJ1-4; 10 positions agree with TRBD1. The CDR3 extends over 18 amino acids. The germline CDR1 and CDR2 sequences are LNHNV and YYDKDF (reference sequence). Trimming cost V 0 bases and J 6 bases; bases outside gene matches: 10. CDR3 DNA: TGTGCCACCAGCAGAGACCGTCCCGGGACAGGGGTATATGAAAAACTGTTTTTT. Translated, it gives CATSRDRPGTGVYEKLFF.

CDR3: CSASRQNSGLAGEETQYF. CDR3 nucleotide sequence: TGCAGTGCTAGTAGGCAAAATTCGGGACTAGCGGGAGAAGAGACCCAGTACTTC. The chain joins TRBV20-1 to TRBJ2-5; 14 bases match TRBD2. The CDR3 consists of 18 residues. V dropped 3 bases and J dropped 3; count of bases not matched to a gene: 12. Germline V gene lookup returns CDR1 DFQATT and CDR2 SNEGSKA (reference sequence).

This chain connects TRBV4-1 to TRBJ2-7; D not resolved. The CDR3 covers 13 residues. CDR1 MGHRA and CDR2 YSYEKL come from the germline V gene. V was clipped by 0 bases and J by 2 bases, with 5 bases between them. CDR3 sequence (DNA): TGCGCCAGCAGCCAAGAGGGCACCTACGAGCAGTACTTC. Residues: CASSQEGTYEQYF.

This clone was observed a few times. Additional DNA sequences in this sample encode the identical CDR3. This sequence joins TRBV29-1 and TRBJ1-5; TRBD1 is a possible D gene (5 bases). V shed 3 bases and J shed 2 bases, with 8 bases lying between them. The CDR3 spans 13 residues. Per germline, CDR1 SQVTM and CDR2 ANQGSEA. This CDR3 is CSVEEGGNQPQHF. CDR3 bases: TGCAGCGTTGAGGAAGGGGGCAATCAGCCCCAGCATTTT. Drawing the rest from reference TRBV29-1 and TRBJ1-5, the complete variable domain is SAVISQKPSRDICQRGTSLTIQCQVDSQVTMMFWYRQQPGQSLTLIATANQGSEATYESGFVIDKFPISRPNLTFSTLTVSNMSPEDSSIYLCSVEEGGNQPQHFGDGTRLSIL.

The chain joins TRBV19 to TRBJ2-7; tentative D call: TRBD1 (7 bases). The CDR3 spans 14 residues. The germline gives CDR1 LNHDA, CDR2 SQIVND (reference sequence). V was trimmed by 5 bases and J by 4 bases, leaving 15 bases between them. Written as DNA, the CDR3 is TGTGCCAGTAGTGAGCGGACAGGAGGGTACGAGCAGTACTTC. This encodes CASSERTGGYEQYF.